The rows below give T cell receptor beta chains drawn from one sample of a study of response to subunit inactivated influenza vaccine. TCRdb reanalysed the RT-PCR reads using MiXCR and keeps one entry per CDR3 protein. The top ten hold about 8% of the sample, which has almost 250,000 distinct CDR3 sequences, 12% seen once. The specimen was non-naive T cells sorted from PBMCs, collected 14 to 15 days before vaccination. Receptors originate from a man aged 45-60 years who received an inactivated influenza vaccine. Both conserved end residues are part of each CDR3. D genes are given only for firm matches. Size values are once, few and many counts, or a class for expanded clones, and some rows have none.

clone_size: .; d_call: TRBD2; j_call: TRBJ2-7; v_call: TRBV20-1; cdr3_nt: TGCAGTGCTAGGACTAGCGGGAGGTTCTACGAGCAGTACTTC; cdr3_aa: CSARTSGRFYEQYF
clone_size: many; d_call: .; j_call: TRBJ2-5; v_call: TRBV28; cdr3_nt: TGTGCCAGCAGTTTGGGACATCAAGAGACCCAGTACTTC; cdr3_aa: CASSLGHQETQYF
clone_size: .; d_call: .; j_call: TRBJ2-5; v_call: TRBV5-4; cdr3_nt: TGTGCCAGCAGCCTTGTCGGGAGTAGAGAGACCCAGTACTTC; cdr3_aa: CASSLVGSRETQYF
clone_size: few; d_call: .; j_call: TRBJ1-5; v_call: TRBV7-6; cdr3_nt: TGTGCCAGCAGAATGGGCTACAGGGAAGGTCAGCCCCAGCATTTT; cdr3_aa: CASRMGYREGQPQHF
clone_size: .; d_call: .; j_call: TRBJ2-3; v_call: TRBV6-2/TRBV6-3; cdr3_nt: TGTGCCAGCAGTTACGTAGGAGATACGCAGTATTTT; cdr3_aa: CASSYVGDTQYF
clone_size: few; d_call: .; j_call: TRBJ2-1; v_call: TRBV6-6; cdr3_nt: TGTGCCAGCAGTTCCTACGGATACAATGAGCAGTTCTTC; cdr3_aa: CASSSYGYNEQFF
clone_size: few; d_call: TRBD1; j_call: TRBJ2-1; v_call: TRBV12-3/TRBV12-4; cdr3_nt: TGTGCCAGCAGTTTAGGGGGACAGGGCGTTAGTGAGCAGTTCTTC; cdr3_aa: CASSLGGQGVSEQFF
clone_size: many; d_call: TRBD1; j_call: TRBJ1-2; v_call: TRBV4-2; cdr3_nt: TGTGCCAGCGGGCAACAGGGGGCCTATGGCTACACCTTC; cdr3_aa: CASGQQGAYGYTF
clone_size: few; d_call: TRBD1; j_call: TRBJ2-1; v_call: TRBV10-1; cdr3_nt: TGCGCCAGCAGCTCCGGGACAGGGGGCGGAGGGCCAACAAATGAGCAGTTCTTC; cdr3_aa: CASSSGTGGGGPTNEQFF
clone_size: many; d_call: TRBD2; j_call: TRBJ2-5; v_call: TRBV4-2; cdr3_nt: TGTGCCAGCAGCCAAGGGTCGTCTAGCGGGGGTCTCGTCGAGACCCAGTACTTC; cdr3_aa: CASSQGSSSGGLVETQYF
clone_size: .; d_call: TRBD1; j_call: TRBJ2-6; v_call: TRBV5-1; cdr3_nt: TGCGCCAGCAGCTTGACAGGGGGCGATACTGGGGCCAACGTCCTGACTTTC; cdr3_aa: CASSLTGGDTGANVLTF
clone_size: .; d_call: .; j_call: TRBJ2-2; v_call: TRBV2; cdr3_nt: TGTGCCAGAACCCGCGGAGGAGAGTTGGGAACCGGGGAGCTGTTTTTT; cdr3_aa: CARTRGGELGTGELFF
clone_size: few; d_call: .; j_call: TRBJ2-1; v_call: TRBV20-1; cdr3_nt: TGCAGTGCTAGGGATGCTAGCGCCTCCTACAATGAGCAGTTCTTC; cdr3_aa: CSARDASASYNEQFF
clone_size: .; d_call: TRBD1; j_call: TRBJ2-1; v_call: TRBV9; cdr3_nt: TGTGCCAGCAGCGTAGATAGGGACAGGGGTGTGAATGAGCAGTTCTTC; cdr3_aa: CASSVDRDRGVNEQFF
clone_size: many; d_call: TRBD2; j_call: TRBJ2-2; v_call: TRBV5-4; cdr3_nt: TGTGCCAGCAGTTTGGCTAGCGGAACCGGGGAGCTGTTTTTT; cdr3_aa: CASSLASGTGELFF
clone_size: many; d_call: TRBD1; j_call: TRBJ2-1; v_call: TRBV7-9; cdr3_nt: TGTGCCAGCAGCCGAGGACAGGGGGCACTTGAGCAGTTCTTC; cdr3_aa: CASSRGQGALEQFF
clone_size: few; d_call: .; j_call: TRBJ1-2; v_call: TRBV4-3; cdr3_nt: TGCGCCAGCAGCCAGGACACCTTCAACTATGGCTACACCTTC; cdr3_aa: CASSQDTFNYGYTF
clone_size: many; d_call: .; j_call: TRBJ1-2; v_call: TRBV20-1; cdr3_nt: TGCAGTGCTAGAGGGCAGGGGTTGGCTGGCTACACCTTC; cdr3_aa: CSARGQGLAGYTF
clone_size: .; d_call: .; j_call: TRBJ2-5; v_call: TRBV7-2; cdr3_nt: TGTGCCAGCAGCTTCGTTTCCGGACAGATCCAAGAGACCCAGTACTTC; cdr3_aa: CASSFVSGQIQETQYF
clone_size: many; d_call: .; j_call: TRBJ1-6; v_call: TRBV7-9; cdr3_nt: TGTGCCAGCAGCTTAGGACCGGGCCCTAATTCACCCCTCCACTTT; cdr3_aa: CASSLGPGPNSPLHF
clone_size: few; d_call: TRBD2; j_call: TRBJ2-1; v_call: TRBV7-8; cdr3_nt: TGTGCCAGCAGCTCCCCCGGTGTGAGCGGGAGCTATGAGCAGTTCTTC; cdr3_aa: CASSSPGVSGSYEQFF
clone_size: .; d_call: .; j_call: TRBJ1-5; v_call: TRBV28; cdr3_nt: TGTGCCAGCAGGAGCCTTAATAGCAATCAGCCCCAGCATTTT; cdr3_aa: CASRSLNSNQPQHF
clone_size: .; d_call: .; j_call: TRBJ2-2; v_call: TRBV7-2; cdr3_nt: TGTGCCAGCAGCTTAACACGGGGGACCACCGGGGAGCTGTTTTTT; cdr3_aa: CASSLTRGTTGELFF
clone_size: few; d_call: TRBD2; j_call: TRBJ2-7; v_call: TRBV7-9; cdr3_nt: TGTGCCAGCAGCTCAAATCCGACTAGCGGGGCCTACGAGCAGTACTTC; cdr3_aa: CASSSNPTSGAYEQYF
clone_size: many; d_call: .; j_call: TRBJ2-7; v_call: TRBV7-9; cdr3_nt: TGTGCCAGCAGCTTGGTCGCGACCTACGAGCAGTACTTC; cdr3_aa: CASSLVATYEQYF
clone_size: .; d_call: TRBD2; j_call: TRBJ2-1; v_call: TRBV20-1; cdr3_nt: TGCAGTGCTCCCCCCCTTAGCGGGAGGCGGCCAAAGCAGTTCTTC; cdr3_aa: CSAPPLSGRRPKQFF
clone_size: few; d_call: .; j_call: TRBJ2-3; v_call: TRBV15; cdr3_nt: TGTGCCACCAGCAGAGATATCAGCTCCAGGTTAGATACGCAGTATTTT; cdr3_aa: CATSRDISSRLDTQYF
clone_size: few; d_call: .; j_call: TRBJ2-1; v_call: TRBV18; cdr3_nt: TGTGCCAGCTCACCTATAAGTCTGTTGGTCAAAAACAATGAGCAGTTCTTC; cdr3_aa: CASSPISLLVKNNEQFF
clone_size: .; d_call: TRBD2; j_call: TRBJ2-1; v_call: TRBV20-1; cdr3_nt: TGCAGTGCCCCCAAATGGACTAGCGGGAGGTCACGTGAGCAGTTCTTC; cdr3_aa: CSAPKWTSGRSREQFF
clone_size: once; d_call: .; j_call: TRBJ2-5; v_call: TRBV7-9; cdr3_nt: TGTGCCAGCAGCTTAGATATCTCGGAGACCCAGTACTTC; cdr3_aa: CASSLDISETQYF
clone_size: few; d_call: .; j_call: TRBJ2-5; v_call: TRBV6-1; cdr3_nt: TGTGCCAGCAGGAAGGGGCTCCAAGAGACCCAGTACTTC; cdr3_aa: CASRKGLQETQYF
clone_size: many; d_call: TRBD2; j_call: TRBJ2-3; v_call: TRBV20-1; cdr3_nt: TGCAGTGCTAACCCGTTGGCGGGGGGTTTCACAGATACGCAGTATTTT; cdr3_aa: CSANPLAGGFTDTQYF
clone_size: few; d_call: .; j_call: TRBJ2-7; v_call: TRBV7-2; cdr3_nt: TGTGCCAGCAGCTGGGGGCAGGGCCTCGCATCCTACGAGCAGTACTTC; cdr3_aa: CASSWGQGLASYEQYF
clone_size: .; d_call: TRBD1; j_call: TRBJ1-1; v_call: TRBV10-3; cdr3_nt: TGTGCCATCAGAGGGAAGACAGGGGAGAACACTGAAGCTTTCTTT; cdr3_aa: CAIRGKTGENTEAFF
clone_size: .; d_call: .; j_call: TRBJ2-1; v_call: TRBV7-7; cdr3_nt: TGTGCTAGCAGTTTCCATCGGGACTCTTCCAATGAGCAGTTCTTC; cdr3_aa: CASSFHRDSSNEQFF
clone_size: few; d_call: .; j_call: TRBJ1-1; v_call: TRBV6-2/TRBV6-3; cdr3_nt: TGTGCCAGCAGTCCCCCATGGGGGCTGGGCACTGAAGCTTTCTTT; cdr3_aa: CASSPPWGLGTEAFF
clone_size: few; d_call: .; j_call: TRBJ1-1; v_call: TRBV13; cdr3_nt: TGTGCCAGCAGAAAAACAGGAACCAACACTGAAGCTTTCTTT; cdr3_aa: CASRKTGTNTEAFF
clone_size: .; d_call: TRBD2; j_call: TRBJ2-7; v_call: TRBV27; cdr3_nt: TGTGCCAGCAGTGCCTCAACTCTAGCGGAGTCTTACGAGCAGTACTTC; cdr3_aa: CASSASTLAESYEQYF
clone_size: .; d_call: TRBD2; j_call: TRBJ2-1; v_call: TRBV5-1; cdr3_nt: TGCGCCAGCAGCATCGGCTGGGGGGGGAATGAGCAGTTCTTC; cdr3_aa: CASSIGWGGNEQFF
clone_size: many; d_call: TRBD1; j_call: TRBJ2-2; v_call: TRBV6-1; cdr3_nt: TGTGCCAGCAGGAAAAACAGGGGGAACACCGGGGAGCTGTTTTTT; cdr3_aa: CASRKNRGNTGELFF
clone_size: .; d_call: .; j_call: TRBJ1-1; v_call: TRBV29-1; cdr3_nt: TGCAGCGTTAGGTCTTTTACCGGGGTAAACACTGAAGCTTTCTTT; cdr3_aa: CSVRSFTGVNTEAFF
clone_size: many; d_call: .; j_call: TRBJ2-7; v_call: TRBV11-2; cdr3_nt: TGTGCCAGCAGCCCGGGGTCGGCGGGGACCTACGAGCAGTACTTC; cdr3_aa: CASSPGSAGTYEQYF
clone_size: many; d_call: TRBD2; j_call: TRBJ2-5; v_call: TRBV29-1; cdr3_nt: TGCAGCGTTGATGGGAGGGGCCGGTACCAAGAGACCCAGTACTTC; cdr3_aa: CSVDGRGRYQETQYF
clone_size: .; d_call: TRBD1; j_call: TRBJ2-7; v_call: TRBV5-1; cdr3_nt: TGCGCCAGCAGCTTGGTGAGGACAGGGACCTACGAGCAGTACTTC; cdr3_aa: CASSLVRTGTYEQYF
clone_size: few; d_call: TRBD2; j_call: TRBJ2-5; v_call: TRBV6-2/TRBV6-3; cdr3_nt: TGTGCCAGCAAGGCCAGCGGGGGGCAACGAGAGACCCAGTACTTC; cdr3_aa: CASKASGGQRETQYF
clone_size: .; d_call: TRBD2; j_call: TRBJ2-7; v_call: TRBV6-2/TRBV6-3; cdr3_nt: TGTGCCAGCAGATTACTCGGAAGCGGGAGTGTAAGGGAGCAGTACTTC; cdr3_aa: CASRLLGSGSVREQYF
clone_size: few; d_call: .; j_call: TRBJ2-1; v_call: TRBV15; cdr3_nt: TGTGCCACCCGGTCGTCCTACAATGAGCAGTTCTTC; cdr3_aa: CATRSSYNEQFF
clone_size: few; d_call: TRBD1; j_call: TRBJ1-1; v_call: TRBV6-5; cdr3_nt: TGTGCCAGCAGTTGGACAGGGTTCACTGAAGCTTTCTTT; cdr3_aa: CASSWTGFTEAFF
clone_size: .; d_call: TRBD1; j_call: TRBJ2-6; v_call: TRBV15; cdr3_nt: TGTGCCACCAGCAGGTCCGGGACAGGGGTCCTCTCTGGGGCCAACGTCCTGACTTTC; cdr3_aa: CATSRSGTGVLSGANVLTF
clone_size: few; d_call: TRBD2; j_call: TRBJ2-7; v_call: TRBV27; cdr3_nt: TGTGCCAGCAGTTTATTGGCGGGGGGGCCCTACGAGCAGTACTTC; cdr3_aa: CASSLLAGGPYEQYF
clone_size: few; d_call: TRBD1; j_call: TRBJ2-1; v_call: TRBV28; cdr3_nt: TGTGCCAGCAGGAGGACAGGGGGGAATGAGCAGTTCTTC; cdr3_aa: CASRRTGGNEQFF
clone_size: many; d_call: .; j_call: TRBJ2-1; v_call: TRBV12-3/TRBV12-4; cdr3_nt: TGTGCCAGCAGTCTAAGGGACTTTGGGGTTTTC; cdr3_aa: CASSLRDFGVF
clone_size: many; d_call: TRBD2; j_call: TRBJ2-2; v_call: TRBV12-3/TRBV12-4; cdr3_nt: TGTGCCAGCCGGGGGGGCAGGCGAATAATCGCGAACACCGGGGAGCTGTTTTTT; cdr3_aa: CASRGGRRIIANTGELFF